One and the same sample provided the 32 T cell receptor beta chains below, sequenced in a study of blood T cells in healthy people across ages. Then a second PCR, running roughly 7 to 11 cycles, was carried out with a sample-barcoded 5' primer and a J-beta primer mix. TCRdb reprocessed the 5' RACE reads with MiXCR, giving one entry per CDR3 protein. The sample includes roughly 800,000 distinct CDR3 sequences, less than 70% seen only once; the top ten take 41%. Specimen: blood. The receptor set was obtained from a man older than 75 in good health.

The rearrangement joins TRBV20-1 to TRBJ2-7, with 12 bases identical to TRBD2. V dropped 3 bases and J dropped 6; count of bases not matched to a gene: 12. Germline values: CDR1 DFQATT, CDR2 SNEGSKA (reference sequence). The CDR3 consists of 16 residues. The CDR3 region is CSASVPLAGGPSEQYF. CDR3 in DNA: TGCAGTGCTAGTGTCCCTCTAGCGGGAGGGCCGAGCGAGCAGTACTTC.

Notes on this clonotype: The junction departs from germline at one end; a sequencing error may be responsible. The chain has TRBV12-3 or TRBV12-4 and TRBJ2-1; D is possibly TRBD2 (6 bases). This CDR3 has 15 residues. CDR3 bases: TGTGCCAGCAGCCCCTCGGGACTCACCTACAATGAGCTGTTCTTC. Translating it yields CASSPSGLTYNELFF.

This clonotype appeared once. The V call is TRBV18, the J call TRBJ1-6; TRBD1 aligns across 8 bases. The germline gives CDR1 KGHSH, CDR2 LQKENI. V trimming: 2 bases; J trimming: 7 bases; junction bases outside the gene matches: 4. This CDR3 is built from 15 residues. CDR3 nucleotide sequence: TGTGCCAGCTCACCAGACAGGGGATGGAATTCACCCCTCCACTTT. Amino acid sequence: CASSPDRGWNSPLHF.

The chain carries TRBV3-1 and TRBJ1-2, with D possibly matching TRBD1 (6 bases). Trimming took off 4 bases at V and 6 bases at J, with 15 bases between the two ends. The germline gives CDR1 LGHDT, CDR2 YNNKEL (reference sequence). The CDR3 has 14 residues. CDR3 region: CASSRKSGDDGYTF. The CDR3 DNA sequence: TGTGCCAGCAGCCGGAAGTCAGGGGACGATGGCTACACCTTC.

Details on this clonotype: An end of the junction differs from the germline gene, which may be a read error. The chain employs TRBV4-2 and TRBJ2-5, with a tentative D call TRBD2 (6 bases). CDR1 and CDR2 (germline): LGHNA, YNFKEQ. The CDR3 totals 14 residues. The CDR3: CASNQEEGRETQYF. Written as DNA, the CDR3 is TGTGCCAGCAACCAAGAGGAGGGCCGAGAGACCCAGTACTTC.

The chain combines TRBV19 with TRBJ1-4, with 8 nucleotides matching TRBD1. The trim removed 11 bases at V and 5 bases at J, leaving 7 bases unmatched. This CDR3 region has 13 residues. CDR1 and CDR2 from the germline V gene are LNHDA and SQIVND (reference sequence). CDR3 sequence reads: CASTDRVNEKLFF. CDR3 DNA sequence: TGTGCCTCCACGGACAGGGTAAATGAAAAACTGTTTTTT.

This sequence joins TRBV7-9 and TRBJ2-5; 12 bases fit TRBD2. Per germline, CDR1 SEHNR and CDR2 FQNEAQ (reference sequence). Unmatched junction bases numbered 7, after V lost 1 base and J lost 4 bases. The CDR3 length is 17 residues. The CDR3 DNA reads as TGTGCCAGCAGCTTAGGACTAGCGGGAGTGGGTCCAGAGACCCAGTACTTC. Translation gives CASSLGLAGVGPETQYF.

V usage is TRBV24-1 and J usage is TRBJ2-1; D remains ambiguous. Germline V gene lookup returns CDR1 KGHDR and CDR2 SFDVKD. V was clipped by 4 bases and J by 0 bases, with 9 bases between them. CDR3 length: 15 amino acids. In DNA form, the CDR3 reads TGTGCCACCAGTGACGGGCACAGCTCCTACAATGAGCAGTTCTTC. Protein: CATSDGHSSYNEQFF.

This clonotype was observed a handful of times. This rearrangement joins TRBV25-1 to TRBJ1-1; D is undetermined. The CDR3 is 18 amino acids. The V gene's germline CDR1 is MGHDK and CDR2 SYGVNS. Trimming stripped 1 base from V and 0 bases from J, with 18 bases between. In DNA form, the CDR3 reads TGTGCCAGCAGTGAATCAAGGAACGGGCTAGTGCTGAACACTGAAGCTTTCTTT. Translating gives CASSESRNGLVLNTEAFF. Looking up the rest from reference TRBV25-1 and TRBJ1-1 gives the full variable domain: EADIYQTPRYLVIGTGKKITLECSQTMGHDKMYWYQQDPGMELHLIHYSYGVNSTEKGDLSSESTVSRIRTEHFPLTLESARPSHTSQYLCASSESRNGLVLNTEAFFGQGTRLTVV.

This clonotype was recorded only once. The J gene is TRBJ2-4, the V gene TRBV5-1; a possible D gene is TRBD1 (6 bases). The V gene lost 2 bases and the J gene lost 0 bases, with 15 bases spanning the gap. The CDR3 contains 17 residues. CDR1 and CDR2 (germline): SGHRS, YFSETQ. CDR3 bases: TGCGCCAGCAGCTTTTTGGGGACACAACTAGCCAAAAACATTCAGTACTTC. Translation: CASSFLGTQLAKNIQYF. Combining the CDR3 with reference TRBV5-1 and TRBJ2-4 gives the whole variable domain KAGVTQTPRYLIKTRGQQVTLSCSPISGHRSVSWYQQTPGQGLQFLFEYFSETQRNKGNFPGRFSGRQFSNSRSEMNVSTLELGDSALYLCASSFLGTQLAKNIQYFGAGTRLSVL.

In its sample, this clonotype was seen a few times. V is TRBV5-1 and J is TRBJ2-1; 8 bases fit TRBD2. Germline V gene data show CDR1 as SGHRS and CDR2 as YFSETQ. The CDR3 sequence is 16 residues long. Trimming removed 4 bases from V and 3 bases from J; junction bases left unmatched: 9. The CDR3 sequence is CASSPPGSGNYNEQFF. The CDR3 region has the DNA TGCGCCAGCAGCCCCCCGGGTAGCGGGAACTACAATGAGCAGTTCTTC.

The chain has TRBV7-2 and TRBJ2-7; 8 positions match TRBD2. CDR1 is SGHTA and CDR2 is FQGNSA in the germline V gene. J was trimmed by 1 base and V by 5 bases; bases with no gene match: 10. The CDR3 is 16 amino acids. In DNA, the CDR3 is TGTGCCAGCAGCAGCCCTCTGCGGGAGGTTTCCTACGAGCAGTACTTC. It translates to CASSSPLREVSYEQYF.

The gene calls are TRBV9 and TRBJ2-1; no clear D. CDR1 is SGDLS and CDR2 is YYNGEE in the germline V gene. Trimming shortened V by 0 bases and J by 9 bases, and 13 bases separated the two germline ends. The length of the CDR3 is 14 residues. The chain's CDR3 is CASSVAASLGEQFF. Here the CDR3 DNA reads TGTGCCAGCAGCGTAGCGGCTAGTCTCGGTGAGCAGTTCTTC.

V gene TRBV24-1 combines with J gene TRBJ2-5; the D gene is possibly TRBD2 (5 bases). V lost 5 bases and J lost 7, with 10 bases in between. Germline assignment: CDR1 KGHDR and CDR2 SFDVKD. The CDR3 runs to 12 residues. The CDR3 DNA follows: TGTGCCACCAGTGCCCTAGGAGGGACCCAGTACTTC. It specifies CATSALGGTQYF.

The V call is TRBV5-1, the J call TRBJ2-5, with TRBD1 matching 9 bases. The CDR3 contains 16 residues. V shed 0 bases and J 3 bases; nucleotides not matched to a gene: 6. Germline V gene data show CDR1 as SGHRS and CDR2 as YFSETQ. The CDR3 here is CASSLGDRVGEETQYF. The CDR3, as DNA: TGCGCCAGCAGCTTGGGGGACAGGGTAGGCGAAGAGACCCAGTACTTC.

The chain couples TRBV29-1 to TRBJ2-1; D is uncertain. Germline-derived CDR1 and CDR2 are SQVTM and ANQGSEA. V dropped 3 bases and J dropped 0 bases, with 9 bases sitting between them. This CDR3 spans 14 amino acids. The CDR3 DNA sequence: TGCAGCGTTGATCCCAGGAGCTCCTACAATGAGCAGTTCTTC. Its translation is CSVDPRSSYNEQFF.

In DNA form, the CDR3 reads TGCAGTGCTAGGGGGACAGGGGGTTATCAGCCCCAGCATTTT. Translation: CSARGTGGYQPQHF. The chain links TRBV20-1 to TRBJ1-5; TRBD1 matches at 11 bases. Trimming took 3 bases from V and 5 from J; bases not matched to a gene: 3. This CDR3 is 14 amino acids long. Per germline, CDR1 DFQATT and CDR2 SNEGSKA (reference sequence).

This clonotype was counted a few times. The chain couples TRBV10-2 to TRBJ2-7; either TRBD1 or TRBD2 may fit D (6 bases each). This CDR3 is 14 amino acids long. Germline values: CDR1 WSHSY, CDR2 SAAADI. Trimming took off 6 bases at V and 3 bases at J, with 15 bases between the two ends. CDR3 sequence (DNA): TGCGCCAGCAGCGACCGAGGGGGGTACTACGAGCAGTACTTC. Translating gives CASSDRGGYYEQYF.

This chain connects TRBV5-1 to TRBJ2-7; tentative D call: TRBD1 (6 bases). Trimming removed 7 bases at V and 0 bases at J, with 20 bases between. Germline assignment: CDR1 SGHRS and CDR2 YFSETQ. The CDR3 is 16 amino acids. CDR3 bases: TGCGCCAGCTCCCCCTCGCCAGGGGCCTCCTCCTACGAGCAGTACTTC. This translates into CASSPSPGASSYEQYF.

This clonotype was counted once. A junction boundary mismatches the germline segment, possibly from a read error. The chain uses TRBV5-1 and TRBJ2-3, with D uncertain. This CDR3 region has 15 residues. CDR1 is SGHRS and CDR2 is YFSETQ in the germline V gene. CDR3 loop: CVSSVDKTSTDTQYF. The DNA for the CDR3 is TGCGTCAGCAGCGTAGACAAGACTAGCACAGATACGCAGTATTTT. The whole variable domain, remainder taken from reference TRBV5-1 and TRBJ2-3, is KAGVTQTPRYLIKTRGQQVTLSCSPISGHRSVSWYQQTPGQGLQFLFEYFSETQRNKGNFPGRFSGRQFSNSRSEMNVSTLELGDSALYLCVSSVDKTSTDTQYFGPGTRLTVL.

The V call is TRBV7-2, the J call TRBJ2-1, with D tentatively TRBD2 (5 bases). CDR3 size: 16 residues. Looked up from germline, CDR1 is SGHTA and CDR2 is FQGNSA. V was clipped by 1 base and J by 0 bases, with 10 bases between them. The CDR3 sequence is CASSLGSVSSYNEQFF. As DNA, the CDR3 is TGTGCCAGCAGCTTAGGTAGCGTAAGCTCCTACAATGAGCAGTTCTTC.

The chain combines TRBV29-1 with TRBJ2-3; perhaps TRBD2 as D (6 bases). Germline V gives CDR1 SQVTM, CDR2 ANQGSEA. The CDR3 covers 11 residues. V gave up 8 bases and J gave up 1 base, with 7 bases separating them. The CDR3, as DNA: TGCAGCCCGGGAGGCACAGATACGCAGTATTTT. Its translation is CSPGGTDTQYF.

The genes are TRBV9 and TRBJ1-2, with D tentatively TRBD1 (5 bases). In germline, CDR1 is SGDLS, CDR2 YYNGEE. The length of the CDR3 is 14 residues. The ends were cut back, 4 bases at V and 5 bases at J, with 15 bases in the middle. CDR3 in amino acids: CASSPDFQGYGYTF. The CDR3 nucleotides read TGTGCCAGCAGCCCCGATTTTCAGGGTTATGGCTACACCTTC.

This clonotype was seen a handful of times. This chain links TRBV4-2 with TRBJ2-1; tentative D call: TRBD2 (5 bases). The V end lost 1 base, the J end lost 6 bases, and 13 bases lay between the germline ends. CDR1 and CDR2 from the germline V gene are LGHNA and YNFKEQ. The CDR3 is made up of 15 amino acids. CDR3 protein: CASSQGGIRGNEQFF. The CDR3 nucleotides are TGTGCCAGCAGCCAAGGAGGGATAAGAGGCAATGAGCAGTTCTTC.

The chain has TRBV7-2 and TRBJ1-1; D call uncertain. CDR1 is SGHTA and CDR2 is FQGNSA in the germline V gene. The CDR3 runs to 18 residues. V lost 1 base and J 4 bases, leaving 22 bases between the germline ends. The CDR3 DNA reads TGTGCCAGCAGCTTAGATGCAAGGGCAGGCGTTATGAGCACTGAAGCTTTCTTT. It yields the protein CASSLDARAGVMSTEAFF.

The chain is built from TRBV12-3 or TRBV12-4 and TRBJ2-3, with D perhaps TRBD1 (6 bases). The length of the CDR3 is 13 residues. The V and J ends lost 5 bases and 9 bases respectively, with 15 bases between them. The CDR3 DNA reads TGTGCCAGCAGTCCAGGGGACGAAGGAACGCAGTATTTT. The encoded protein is CASSPGDEGTQYF.

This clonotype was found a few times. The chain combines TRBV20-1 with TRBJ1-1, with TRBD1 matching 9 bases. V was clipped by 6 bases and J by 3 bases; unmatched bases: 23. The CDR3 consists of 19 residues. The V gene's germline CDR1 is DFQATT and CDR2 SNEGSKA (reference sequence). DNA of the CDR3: TGCAGTGCCGGGGGATTTTTTCTGGACAGGGGAGTGGGAGACACTGAAGCTTTCTTT. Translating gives CSAGGFFLDRGVGDTEAFF.

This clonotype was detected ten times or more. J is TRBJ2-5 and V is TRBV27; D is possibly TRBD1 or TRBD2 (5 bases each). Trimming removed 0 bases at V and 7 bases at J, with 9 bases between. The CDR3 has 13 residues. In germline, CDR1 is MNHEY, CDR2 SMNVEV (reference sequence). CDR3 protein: CASSLSGGGTQYF. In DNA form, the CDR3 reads TGTGCCAGCAGTTTATCGGGTGGGGGGACCCAGTACTTC.

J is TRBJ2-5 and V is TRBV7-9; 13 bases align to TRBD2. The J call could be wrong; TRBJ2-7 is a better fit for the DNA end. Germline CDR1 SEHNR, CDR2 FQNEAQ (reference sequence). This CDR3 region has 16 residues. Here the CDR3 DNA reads TGTGCCAGCAGCAAAACACTAGCGGGAGGGCCCGGCGAGCAGTACTTC. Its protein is CASSKTLAGGPGEQYF.

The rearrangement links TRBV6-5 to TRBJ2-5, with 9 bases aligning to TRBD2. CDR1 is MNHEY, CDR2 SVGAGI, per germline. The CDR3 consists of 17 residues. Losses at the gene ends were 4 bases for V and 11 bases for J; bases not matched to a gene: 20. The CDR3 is CASSSLTSSGRNNEQYF. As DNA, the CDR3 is TGTGCCAGCAGTTCCCTGACTTCGAGCGGGAGGAACAATGAGCAGTACTTC.

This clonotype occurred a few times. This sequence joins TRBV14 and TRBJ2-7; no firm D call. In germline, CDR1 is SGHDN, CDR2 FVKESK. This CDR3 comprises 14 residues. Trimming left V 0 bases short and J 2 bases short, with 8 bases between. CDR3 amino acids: CASSQDKGPYEQYF. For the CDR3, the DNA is TGTGCCAGCAGCCAAGATAAGGGCCCCTACGAGCAGTACTTC.

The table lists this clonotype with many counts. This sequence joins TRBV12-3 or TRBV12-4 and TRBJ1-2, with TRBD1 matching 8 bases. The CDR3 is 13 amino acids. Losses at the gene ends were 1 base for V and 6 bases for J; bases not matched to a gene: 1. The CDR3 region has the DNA TGTGCCAGCAGTTTAGACAGGGGGGATGGCTACACCTTC. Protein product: CASSLDRGDGYTF.